The 5 T cell receptor beta chains given below trace back to one sample, sequenced in a study of response to subunit inactivated influenza vaccine. TCRdb reprocessed the RT-PCR reads via MiXCR and lists one record per CDR3 protein. The data show hundreds of thousands of distinct CDR3 sequences, about 15% seen once. This specimen consisted of PBMCs from blood, obtained about 14 days before vaccination. These receptors came from a man aged 50-59 years who received an inactivated influenza vaccine.

This clonotype has only a few counts. The chain employs TRBV30 and TRBJ2-7; tentatively, D is TRBD2 (5 bases). Germline CDR1 and CDR2: GTSNPN and SVGIG (reference sequence). Between the trimmed V and J ends, which lost 0 bases and 6 bases, there was a span of 12 bases. This CDR3 spans 13 amino acids. Here the CDR3 DNA reads TGTGCCTGGAGTGTAGGGTCTAGCAGCGAGCAGTACTTC. It codes for CAWSVGSSSEQYF.

The chain is built from TRBV2 and TRBJ2-7; D possibly corresponds to TRBD2 (5 bases). The CDR3 is 13 residues long. Trimming took off 7 bases at V and 3 bases at J, with 13 bases between the two ends. Germline-derived CDR1 and CDR2 are SNHLY and FYNNEI. The CDR3 DNA is TGTGCCAGCACGAGGGAGCTAGGCTACGAGCAGTACTTC. Amino acids: CASTRELGYEQYF.

This clonotype occurred many times. The chain uses TRBV29-1 and TRBJ1-3; no firm D call. The CDR3 runs to 11 residues. CDR1 SQVTM and CDR2 ANQGSEA come from the germline V gene. This CDR3 is CGTGAGNTIYF. CDR3 nucleotides: TGCGGTACGGGAGCTGGAAACACCATATATTTT.

A few counts support this clonotype. The V and J genes are TRBV19 and TRBJ1-2; perhaps TRBD1 as D (6 bases). CDR1 LNHDA and CDR2 SQIVND come from the germline V gene (reference sequence). The CDR3 length is 13 residues. Deletions cut 7 bases from V and 6 bases from J, with 15 bases between. The CDR3 loop is CASTRTEVNGYTF. CDR3 DNA: TGTGCCAGTACCCGGACAGAAGTTAATGGCTACACCTTC.

A few counts support this clonotype. The V gene is TRBV7-6, the J gene TRBJ2-7; 7 bases agree with TRBD1. J gave up 4 bases and V 5 bases, and 8 bases lay outside the gene matches. The V gene's germline CDR1 is SGHVS and CDR2 FNYEAQ. This CDR3 comprises 14 residues. The CDR3 loop reads CASSPWDSAYEQYF. CDR3 nucleotides: TGTGCCAGCAGCCCCTGGGACAGTGCTTACGAGCAGTACTTC.